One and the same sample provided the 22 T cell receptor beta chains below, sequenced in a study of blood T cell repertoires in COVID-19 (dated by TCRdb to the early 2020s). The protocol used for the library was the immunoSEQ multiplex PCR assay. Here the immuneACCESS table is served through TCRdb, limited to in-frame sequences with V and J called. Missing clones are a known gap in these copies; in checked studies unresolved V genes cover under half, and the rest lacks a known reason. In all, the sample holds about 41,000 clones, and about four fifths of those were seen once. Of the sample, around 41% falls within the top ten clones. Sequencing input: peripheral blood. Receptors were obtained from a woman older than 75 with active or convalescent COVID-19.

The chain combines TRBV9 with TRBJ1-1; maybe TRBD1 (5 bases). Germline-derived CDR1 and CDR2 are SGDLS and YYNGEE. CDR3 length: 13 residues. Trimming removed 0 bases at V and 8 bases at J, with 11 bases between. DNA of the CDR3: TGTGCCAGCAGCGTAGAGCCAAGGGGCGAAGCTTTCTTT. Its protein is CASSVEPRGEAFF.

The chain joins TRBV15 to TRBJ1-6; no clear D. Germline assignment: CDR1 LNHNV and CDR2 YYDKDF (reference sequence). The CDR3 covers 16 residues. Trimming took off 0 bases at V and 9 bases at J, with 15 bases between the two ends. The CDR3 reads CATSRDREGRFSPLHF. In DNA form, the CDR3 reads TGTGCCACCAGCAGAGATCGGGAGGGTAGATTTTCACCCCTCCACTTT.

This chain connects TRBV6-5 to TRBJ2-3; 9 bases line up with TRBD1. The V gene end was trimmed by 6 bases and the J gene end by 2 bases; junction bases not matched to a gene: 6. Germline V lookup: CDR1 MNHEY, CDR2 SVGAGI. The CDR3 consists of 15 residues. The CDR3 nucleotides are TGTGCCAGCAGCGCTGACAGGGGGTACACAGATACGCAGTATTTT. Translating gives CASSADRGYTDTQYF.

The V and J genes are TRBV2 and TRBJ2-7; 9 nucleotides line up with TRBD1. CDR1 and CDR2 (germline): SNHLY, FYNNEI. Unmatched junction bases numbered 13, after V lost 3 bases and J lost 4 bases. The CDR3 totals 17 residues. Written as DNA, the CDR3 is TGTGCCAGCAGTGACCTCCTAGACAGGGGGATAGGATACGAGCAGTACTTC. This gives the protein CASSDLLDRGIGYEQYF.

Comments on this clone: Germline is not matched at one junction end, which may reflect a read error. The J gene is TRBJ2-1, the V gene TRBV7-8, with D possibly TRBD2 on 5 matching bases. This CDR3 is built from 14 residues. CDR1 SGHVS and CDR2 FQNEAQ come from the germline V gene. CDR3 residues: CASSPLEGSAPGVF. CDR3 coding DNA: TGTGCCAGCAGCCCCCTCGAGGGATCTGCCCCAGGCGTCTTC.

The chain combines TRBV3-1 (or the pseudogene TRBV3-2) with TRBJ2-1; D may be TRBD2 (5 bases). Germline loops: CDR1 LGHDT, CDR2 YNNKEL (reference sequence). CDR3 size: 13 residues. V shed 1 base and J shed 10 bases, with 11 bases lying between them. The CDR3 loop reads CASSQAGGKEQFF. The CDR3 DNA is TGTGCCAGCAGCCAAGCTGGAGGAAAAGAGCAGTTCTTC.

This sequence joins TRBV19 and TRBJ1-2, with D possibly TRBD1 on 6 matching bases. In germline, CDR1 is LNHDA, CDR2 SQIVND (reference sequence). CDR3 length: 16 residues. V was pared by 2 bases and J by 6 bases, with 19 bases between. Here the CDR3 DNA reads TGTGCCAGTAGTATATACGGATCGGGGGGGGCGGATGGCTACACCTTC. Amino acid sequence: CASSIYGSGGADGYTF. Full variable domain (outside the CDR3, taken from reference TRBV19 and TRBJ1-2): DGGITQSPKYLFRKEGQNVTLSCEQNLNHDAMYWYRQDPGQGLRLIYYSQIVNDFQKGDIAEGYSVSREKKESFPLTVTSAQKNPTAFYLCASSIYGSGGADGYTFGSGTRLTVV.

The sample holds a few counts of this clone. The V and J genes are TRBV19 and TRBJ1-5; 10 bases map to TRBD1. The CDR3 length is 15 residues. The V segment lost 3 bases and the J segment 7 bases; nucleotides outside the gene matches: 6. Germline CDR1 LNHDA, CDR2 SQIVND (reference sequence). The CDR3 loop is CASSIWGTGEQPQHF. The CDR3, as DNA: TGTGCCAGTAGTATTTGGGGGACAGGGGAACAGCCCCAGCATTTT.

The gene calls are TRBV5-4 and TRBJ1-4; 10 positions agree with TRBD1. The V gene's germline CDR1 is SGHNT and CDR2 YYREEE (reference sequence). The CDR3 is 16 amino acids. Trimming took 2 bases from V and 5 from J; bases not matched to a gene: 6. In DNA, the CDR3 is TGTGCCAGCAGCTTAGACTGGGGACAGGGGAATGAAAAACTGTTTTTT. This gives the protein CASSLDWGQGNEKLFF.

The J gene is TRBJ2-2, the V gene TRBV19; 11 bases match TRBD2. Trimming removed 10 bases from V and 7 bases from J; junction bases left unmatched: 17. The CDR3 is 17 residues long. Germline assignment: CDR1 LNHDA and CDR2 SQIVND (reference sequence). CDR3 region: CATSPSSGRSRIGELFF. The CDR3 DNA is TGTGCCACCTCTCCCTCTAGCGGGAGGAGTCGTATCGGGGAGCTGTTTTTT.

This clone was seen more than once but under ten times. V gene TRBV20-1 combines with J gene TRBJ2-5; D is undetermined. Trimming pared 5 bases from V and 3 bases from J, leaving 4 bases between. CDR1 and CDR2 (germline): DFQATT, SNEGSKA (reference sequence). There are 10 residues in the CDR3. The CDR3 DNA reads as TGCAGTGCTCGGGAAGAGACCCAGTACTTC. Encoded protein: CSAREETQYF.

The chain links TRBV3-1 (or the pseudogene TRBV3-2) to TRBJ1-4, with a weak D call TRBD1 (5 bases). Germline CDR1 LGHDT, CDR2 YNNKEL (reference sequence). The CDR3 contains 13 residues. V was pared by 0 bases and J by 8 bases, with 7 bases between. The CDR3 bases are TGTGCCAGCAGCCAAGATGGGGGGGAAAAACTGTTTTTT. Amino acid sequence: CASSQDGGEKLFF.

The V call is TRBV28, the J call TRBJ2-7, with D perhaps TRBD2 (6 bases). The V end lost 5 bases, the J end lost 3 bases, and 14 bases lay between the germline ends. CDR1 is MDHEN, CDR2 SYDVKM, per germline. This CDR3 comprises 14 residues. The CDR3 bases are TGTGCCAGCAGTCCTCCCCGGGACTTCTACGAGCAGTACTTC. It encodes CASSPPRDFYEQYF. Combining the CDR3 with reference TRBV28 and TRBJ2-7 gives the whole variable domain DVKVTQSSRYLVKRTGEKVFLECVQDMDHENMFWYRQDPGLGLRLIYFSYDVKMKEKGDIPEGYSVSREKKERFSLILESASTNQTSMYLCASSPPRDFYEQYFGPGTRLTVT.

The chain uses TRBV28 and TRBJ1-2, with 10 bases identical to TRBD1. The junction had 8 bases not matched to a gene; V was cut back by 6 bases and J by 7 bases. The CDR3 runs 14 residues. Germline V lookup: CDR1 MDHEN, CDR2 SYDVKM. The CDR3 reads CASSRGQGISGYTF. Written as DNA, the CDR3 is TGTGCCAGCAGCCGGGGACAGGGGATAAGTGGCTACACCTTC.

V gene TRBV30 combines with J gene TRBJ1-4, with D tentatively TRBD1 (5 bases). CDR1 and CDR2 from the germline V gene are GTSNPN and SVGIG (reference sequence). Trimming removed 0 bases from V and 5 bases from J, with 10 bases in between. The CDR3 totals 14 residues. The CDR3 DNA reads TGTGCCTGGAGTGTTGGGAAGGGGAATGAAAAACTGTTTTTT. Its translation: CAWSVGKGNEKLFF. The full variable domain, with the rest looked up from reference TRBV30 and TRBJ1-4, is SQTIHQWPATLVQPVGSPLSLECTVEGTSNPNLYWYRQAAGRGLQLLFYSVGIGQISSEVPQNLSASRPQDRQFILSSKKLLLSDSGFYLCAWSVGKGNEKLFFGSGTQLSVL.

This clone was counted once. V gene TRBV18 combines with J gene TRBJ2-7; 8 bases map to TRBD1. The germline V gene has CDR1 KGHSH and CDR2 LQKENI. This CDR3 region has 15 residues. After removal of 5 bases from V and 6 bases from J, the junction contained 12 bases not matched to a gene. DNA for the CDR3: TGTGCCAGCTCAGAGGGGTCAGGGGGCTCACGCGAGCAGTACTTC. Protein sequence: CASSEGSGGSREQYF.

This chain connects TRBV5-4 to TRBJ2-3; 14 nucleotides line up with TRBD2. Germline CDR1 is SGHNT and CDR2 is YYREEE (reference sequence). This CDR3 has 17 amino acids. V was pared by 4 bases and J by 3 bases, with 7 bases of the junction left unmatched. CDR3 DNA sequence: TGTGCCAGCAGCCAAAAGACTAGCGGGAGGGATACAGATACGCAGTATTTT. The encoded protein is CASSQKTSGRDTDTQYF.

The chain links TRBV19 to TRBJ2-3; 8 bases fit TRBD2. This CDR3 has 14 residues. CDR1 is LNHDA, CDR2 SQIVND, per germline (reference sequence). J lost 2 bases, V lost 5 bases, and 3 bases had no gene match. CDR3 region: CASSGLASTDTQYF. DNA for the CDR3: TGTGCCAGTAGTGGACTAGCTTCCACAGATACGCAGTATTTT.

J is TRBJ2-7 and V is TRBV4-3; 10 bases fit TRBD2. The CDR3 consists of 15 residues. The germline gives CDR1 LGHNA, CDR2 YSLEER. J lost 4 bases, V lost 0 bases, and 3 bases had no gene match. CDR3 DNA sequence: TGCGCCAGCAGCCAAGAAAGAGCGGGAGGGTACGAGCAGTACTTC. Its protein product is CASSQERAGGYEQYF.

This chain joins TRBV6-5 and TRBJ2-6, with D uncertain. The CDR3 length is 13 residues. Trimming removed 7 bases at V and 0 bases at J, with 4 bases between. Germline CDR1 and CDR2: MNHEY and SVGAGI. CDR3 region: CASMYSGANVLTF. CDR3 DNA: TGTGCCAGCATGTACTCTGGGGCCAACGTCCTGACTTTC.

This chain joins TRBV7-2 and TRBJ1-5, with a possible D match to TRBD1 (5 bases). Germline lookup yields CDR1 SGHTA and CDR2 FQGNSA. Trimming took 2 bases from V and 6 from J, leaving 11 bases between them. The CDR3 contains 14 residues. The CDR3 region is CASSLKGLGQPQHF. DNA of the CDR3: TGTGCCAGCAGCTTAAAGGGGTTGGGTCAGCCCCAGCATTTT.

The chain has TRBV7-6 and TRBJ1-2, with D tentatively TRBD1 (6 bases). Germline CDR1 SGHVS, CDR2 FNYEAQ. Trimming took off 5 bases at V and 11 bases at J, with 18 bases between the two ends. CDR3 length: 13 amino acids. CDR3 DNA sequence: TGTGCCAGCAGCCCCCGAGGGGGTTCCGGGTACACCTTC. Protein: CASSPRGGSGYTF.